The entry below describes one TCR beta chain. CDR3 size: 15 residues. The V end was cut by 1 base, the J end by 2 bases, with 9 bases between. Germline lookup yields CDR1 LGHDT and CDR2 YNNKEL (reference sequence). This specimen comes from a study of blood T cell repertoires in COVID-19. Study context: Sample material is recorded as cDNA or gDNA derived from T cells, B-cell-depleted T cells, or PBMCs.

Study processing details: Reference gene primer amplification in the assay estimated nucleated cell counts. Data came from immunoSEQ multiplex PCR; TCRdb stores just in-frame clones and leaves some out. The V and J calls and clone size are taken from that table; D and trimming were inferred from the DNA. Here the sample spans 200,000 to 300,000 clones, 88% being singletons. Each participant's cohort was designated according to participant-reported clinical history. This chain uses TRBV3-1 (or the pseudogene TRBV3-2) with TRBJ2-1, with D possibly matching TRBD2 (5 bases). The sample comprised PBMCs or T cells enriched from blood (not recorded which). This TCR came from a middle-aged woman with acute COVID-19. The CDR3 DNA reads as TGTGCCAGCAGCCAAGTGAGGGTCCCCTACAATGAGCAGTTCTTC. This codes for CASSQVRVPYNEQFF.